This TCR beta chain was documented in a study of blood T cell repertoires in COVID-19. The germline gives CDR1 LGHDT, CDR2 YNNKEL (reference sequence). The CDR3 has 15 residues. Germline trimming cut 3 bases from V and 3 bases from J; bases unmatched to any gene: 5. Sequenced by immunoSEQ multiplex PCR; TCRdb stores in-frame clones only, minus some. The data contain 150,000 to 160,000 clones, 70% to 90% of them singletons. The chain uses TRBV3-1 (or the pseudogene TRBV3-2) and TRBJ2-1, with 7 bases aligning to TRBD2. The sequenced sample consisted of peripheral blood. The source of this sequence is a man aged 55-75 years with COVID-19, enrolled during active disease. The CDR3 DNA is TGTGCCAGCAGCCATCGGACTAGGGACTACAATGAGCAGTTCTTC. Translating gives CASSHRTRDYNEQFF.